Sequencing of this T cell receptor beta chain was carried out in a study of T cell repertoires in cytomegalovirus infection. Study-level information: Indications of both CMV infection and matching HLA type were provided by public TCR beta signatures. Study-wide results and limits: Using cumulative public TCR beta family frequency, the authors identified those who carried CMV together with the relevant HLA. HLA-C-restricted CMV-specific TCR beta clonotypes were dominant in the ex vivo response.

TCRdb ran MiXCR on the reads and lists one entry per CDR3 protein. The table shows a few hundred thousand distinct CDR3 sequences, with 9% to 9.5% occurring only once. The CDR3 extends over 20 amino acids. CDR1 and CDR2 from the germline V gene are SGHTA and FQGNSA. After removal of 4 bases from V and 0 bases from J, the junction contained 20 bases not matched to a gene. At least ten counts were recorded for this clonotype. Its antigen remains unknown. This clonotype was obtained from a human donor in good health (CMV status not recorded). Some clones in this sample may be carry-over from other donors' samples. The chain combines TRBV7-2 with TRBJ1-1; 7 bases map to TRBD1. Sequenced sample: PBMCs. CDR3 coding DNA: TGTGCCAGCAGCTCCGGGGACAGCTTATCGTATCCCATTATGAACACTGAAGCTTTCTTT. The encoded protein is CASSSGDSLSYPIMNTEAFF.